This TCR beta chain came from a study of cytomegalovirus exposure and HLA in healthy donors. Study results and limitations: In a later analysis, several top co-occurrence clusters appeared linked to parvovirus B19, influenza, CMV and Epstein-Barr virus. The availability of immune exposure information extended only to CMV serostatus. In a later analysis, productive TCRs from donors in an Asian-associated ancestry cluster reportedly carried fewer N-insertions than the cohort mean.

As for the donors, each was a healthy bone marrow donor. The PCR was carried out with 60 Vbeta primers and 13 Jbeta primers. The repertoire was sequenced with immunoSEQ multiplex PCR; TCRdb's copy has only in-frame clones and lacks some. This table has roughly 140,000 clones, over 75% appearing once. As concerns this clone: The antigen is not known.

The TCR comes from a male donor in good health and CMV-seronegative. Sample: PBMCs.

CDR3 in amino acids: CASSSLEAEAFF. DNA for the CDR3: TGTGCCAGCAGCTCCCTGGAGGCTGAAGCTTTCTTT. The chain uses TRBV9 and TRBJ1-1, with D unclear. This CDR3 has 12 amino acids. V lost 4 bases and J lost 6, with 10 bases in between. In germline, CDR1 is SGDLS, CDR2 YYNGEE.